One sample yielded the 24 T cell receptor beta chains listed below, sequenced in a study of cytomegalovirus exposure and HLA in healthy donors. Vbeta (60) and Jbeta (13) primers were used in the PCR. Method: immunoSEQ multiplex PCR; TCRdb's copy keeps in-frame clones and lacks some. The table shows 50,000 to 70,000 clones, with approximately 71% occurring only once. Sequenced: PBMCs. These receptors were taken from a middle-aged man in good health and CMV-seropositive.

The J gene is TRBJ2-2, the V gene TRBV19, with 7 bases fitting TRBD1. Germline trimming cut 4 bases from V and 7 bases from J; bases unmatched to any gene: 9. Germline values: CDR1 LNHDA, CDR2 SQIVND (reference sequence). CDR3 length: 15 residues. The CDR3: CASSTYDRAIGELFF. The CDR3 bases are TGTGCCAGTAGTACCTACGACAGGGCAATCGGGGAGCTGTTTTTT. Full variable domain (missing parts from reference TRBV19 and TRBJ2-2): DGGITQSPKYLFRKEGQNVTLSCEQNLNHDAMYWYRQDPGQGLRLIYYSQIVNDFQKGDIAEGYSVSREKKESFPLTVTSAQKNPTAFYLCASSTYDRAIGELFFGEGSRLTVL.

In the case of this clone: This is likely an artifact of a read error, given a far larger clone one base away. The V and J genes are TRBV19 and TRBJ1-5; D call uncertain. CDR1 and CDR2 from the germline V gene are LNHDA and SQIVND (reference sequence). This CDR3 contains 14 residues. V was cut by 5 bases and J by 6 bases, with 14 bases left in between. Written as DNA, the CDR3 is TGTGCCAGTAGTCCTAACGTGGGGAGTCAGCCCCAGCATTTT. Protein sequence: CASSPNVGSQPQHF.

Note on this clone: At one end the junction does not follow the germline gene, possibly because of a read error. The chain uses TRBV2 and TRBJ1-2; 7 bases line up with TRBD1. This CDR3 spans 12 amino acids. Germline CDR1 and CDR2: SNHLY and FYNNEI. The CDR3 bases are TGTGCCAGCAGTGCCGAACAGGGGAAGATCGCCTTC. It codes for CASSAEQGKIAF.

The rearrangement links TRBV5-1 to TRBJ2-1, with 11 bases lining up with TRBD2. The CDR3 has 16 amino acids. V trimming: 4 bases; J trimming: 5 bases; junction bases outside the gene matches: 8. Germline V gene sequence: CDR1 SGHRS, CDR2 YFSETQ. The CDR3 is CASSPLAGGPDNEQFF. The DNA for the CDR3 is TGCGCCAGCAGCCCATTAGCGGGGGGGCCCGACAATGAGCAGTTCTTC.

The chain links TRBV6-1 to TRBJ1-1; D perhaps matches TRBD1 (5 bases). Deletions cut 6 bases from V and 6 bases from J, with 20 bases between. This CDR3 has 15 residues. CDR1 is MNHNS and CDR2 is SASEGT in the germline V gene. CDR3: CASSKPGPGYPEAFF. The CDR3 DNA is TGTGCCAGCAGCAAGCCGGGCCCAGGGTATCCTGAAGCTTTCTTT.

CDR3 nucleotide sequence: TGCAGCGTTGATCTGGGACAGGGAGACCTTTTCTCTGGGGCCAACGTCCTGACTTTC. Translated: CSVDLGQGDLFSGANVLTF. V and J are TRBV29-1 and TRBJ2-6, with 9 nucleotides matching TRBD1. The CDR3 length is 19 residues. V lost 3 bases and J lost 0; bases outside the gene matches: 12. Germline V gene lookup returns CDR1 SQVTM and CDR2 ANQGSEA.

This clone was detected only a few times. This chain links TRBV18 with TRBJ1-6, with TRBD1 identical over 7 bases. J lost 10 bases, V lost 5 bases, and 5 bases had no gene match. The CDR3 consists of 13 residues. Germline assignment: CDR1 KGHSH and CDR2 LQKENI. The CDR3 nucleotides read TGTGCCAGCTCAGACAGGGTACAGTCACCCCTCCACTTT. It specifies CASSDRVQSPLHF.

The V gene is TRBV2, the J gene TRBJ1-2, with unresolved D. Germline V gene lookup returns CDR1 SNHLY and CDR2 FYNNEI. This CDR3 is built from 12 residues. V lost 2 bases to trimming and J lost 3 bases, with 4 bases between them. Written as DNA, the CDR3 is TGTGCCAGCAGTGAACAGTACTATGGCTACACCTTC. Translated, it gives CASSEQYYGYTF.

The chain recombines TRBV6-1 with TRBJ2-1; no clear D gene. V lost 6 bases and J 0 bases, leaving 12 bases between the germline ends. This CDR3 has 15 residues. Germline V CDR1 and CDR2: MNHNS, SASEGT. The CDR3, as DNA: TGTGCCAGCAGGAACCACTTGAGCTCCTACAATGAGCAGTTCTTC. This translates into CASRNHLSSYNEQFF.

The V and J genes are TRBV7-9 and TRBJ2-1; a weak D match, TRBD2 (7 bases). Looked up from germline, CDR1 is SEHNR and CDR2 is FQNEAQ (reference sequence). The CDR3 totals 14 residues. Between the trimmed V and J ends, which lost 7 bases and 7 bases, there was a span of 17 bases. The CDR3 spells CASTWGGQRNEQFF. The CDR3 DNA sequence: TGTGCCAGCACCTGGGGGGGGCAGAGGAATGAGCAGTTCTTC.

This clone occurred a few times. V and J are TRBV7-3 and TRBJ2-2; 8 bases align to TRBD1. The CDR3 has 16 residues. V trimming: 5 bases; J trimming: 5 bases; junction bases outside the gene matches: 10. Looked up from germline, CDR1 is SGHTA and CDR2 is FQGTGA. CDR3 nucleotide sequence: TGTGCCAGCAGCCCAACAGGGGGATCGAGGACCGGGGAGCTGTTTTTT. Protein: CASSPTGGSRTGELFF.

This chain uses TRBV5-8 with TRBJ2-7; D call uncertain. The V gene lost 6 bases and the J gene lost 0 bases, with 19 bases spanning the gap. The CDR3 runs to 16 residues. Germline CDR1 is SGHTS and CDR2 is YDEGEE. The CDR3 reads CASTNSRRISSYEQYF. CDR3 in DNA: TGTGCCAGCACTAACTCACGGCGGATTTCCTCCTACGAGCAGTACTTC.

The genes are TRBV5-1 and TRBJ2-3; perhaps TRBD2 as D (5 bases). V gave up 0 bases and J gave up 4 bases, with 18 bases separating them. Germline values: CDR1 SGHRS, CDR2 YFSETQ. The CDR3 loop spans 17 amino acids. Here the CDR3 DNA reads TGCGCCAGCAGCTTGGCCTTGAGAGGCGCTAGCCCAGATACGCAGTATTTT. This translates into CASSLALRGASPDTQYF.

The chain's CDR3 is CASSPGQTNTEAFF. CDR3 sequence (DNA): TGTGCCAGCTCACCAGGACAGACGAACACTGAAGCTTTCTTT. The J gene is TRBJ1-1, the V gene TRBV18, with TRBD1 as a possible D gene (6 bases). The germline V and J ends were trimmed by 2 bases and 1 base, with 8 bases remaining between them. This CDR3 has 14 amino acids. Germline lookup yields CDR1 KGHSH and CDR2 LQKENI.

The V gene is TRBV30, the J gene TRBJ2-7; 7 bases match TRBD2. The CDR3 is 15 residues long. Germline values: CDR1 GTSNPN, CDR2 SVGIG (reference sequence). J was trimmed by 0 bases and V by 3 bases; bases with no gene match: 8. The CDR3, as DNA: TGTGCCTGGAGGCCGGGGGGAGTTAGCTCCTACGAGCAGTACTTC. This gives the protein CAWRPGGVSSYEQYF. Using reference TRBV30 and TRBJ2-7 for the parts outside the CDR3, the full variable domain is SQTIHQWPATLVQPVGSPLSLECTVEGTSNPNLYWYRQAAGRGLQLLFYSVGIGQISSEVPQNLSASRPQDRQFILSSKKLLLSDSGFYLCAWRPGGVSSYEQYFGPGTRLTVT.

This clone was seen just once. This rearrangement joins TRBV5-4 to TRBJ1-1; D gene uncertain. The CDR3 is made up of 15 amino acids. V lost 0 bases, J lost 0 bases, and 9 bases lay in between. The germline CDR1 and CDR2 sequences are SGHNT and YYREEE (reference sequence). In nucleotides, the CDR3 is TGTGCCAGCAGCTTGGAAGGACTCATGAACACTGAAGCTTTCTTT. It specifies CASSLEGLMNTEAFF.

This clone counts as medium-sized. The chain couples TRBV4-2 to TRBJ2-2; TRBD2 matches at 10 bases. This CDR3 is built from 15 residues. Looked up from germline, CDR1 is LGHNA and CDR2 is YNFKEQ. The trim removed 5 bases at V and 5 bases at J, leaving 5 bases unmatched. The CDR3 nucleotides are TGTGCCAGCAGCTACAGCGGGGGGGAGACCGGGGAGCTGTTTTTT. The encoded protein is CASSYSGGETGELFF.

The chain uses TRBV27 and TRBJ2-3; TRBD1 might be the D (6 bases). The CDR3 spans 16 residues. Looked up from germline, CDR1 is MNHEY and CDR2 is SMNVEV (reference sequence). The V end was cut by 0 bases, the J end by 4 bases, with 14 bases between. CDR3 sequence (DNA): TGTGCCAGCAGTTTATCCCCAGGGGCGCGGGCAGATACGCAGTATTTT. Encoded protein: CASSLSPGARADTQYF.

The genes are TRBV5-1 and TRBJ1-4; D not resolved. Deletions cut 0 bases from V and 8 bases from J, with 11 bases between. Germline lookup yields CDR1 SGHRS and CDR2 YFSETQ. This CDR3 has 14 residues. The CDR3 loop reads CASSLAGMGEKLFF. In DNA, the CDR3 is TGCGCCAGCAGCTTGGCCGGGATGGGGGAAAAACTGTTTTTT.

This CDR3 is CASSEAQGGFFETQYF. The CDR3 coding sequence is TGTGCCAGCAGTGAAGCACAGGGGGGTTTTTTCGAGACCCAGTACTTC. The genes are TRBV25-1 and TRBJ2-5; TRBD1 aligns across 8 bases. This CDR3 is 16 amino acids long. Germline assignment: CDR1 MGHDK and CDR2 SYGVNS. V gave up 2 bases and J gave up 5 bases; unmatched junction bases: 10.

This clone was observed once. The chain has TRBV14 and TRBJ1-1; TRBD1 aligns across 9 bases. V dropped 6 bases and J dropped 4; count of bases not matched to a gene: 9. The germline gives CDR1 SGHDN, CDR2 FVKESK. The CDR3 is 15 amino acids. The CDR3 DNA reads TGTGCCAGCAGGCAACAGGGGGCGGTAAGCACTGAAGCTTTCTTT. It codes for CASRQQGAVSTEAFF.

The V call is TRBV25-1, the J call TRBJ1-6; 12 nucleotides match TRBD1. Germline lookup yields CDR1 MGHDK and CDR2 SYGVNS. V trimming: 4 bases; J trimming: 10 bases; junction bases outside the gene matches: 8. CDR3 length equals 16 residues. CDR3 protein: CASSVFSGTGGSPLHF. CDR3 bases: TGTGCCAGCAGTGTTTTCTCCGGGACAGGGGGCTCACCCCTCCACTTT.

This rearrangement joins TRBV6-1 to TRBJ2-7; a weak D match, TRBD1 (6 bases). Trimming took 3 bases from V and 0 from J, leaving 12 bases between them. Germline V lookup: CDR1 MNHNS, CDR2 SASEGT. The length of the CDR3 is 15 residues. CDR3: CASSDKAGDSYEQYF. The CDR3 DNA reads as TGTGCCAGCAGTGATAAGGCAGGGGACTCCTACGAGCAGTACTTC.

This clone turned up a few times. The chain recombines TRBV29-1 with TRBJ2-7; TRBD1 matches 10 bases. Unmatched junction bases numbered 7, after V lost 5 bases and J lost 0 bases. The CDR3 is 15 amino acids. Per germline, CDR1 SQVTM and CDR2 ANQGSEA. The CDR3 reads CSVSGGTGVSYEQYF. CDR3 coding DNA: TGCAGCGTTTCTGGTGGGACAGGGGTCTCCTACGAGCAGTACTTC.